This T cell receptor beta chain was identified during a study of T cell responses to AZD1222 COVID-19 vaccine. The CDR3 runs to 14 residues. Germline lookup yields CDR1 LGHNA and CDR2 YSLEER. The ends were cut back, 6 bases at V and 6 bases at J, with 15 bases in the middle. Clones were sequenced by immunoSEQ multiplex PCR, and TCRdb holds only the in-frame ones, with some missing. Of about 19,000 clones in the sample, 81% were seen once. The receptor comes from an adult who received the AZD1222 COVID-19 vaccine. The V call is TRBV4-3, the J call TRBJ2-1; D possibly corresponds to TRBD2 (5 bases). The material was peripheral blood, obtained 28 days after the second AZD1222 dose. This CDR3 is CASRPGSDFNEQFF. CDR3 coding DNA: TGCGCCAGCAGGCCGGGGTCGGACTTCAATGAGCAGTTCTTC.